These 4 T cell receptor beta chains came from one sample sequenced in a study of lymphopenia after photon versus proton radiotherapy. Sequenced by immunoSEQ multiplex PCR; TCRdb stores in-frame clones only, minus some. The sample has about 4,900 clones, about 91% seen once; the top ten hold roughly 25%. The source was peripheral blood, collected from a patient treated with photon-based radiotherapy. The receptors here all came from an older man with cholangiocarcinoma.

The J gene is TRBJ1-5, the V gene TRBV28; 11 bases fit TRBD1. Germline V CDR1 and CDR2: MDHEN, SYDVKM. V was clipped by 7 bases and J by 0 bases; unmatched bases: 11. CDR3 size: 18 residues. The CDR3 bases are TGTGCCAGCATGACGTCCGGACAGGGGGCGGATAGCAATCAGCCCCAGCATTTT. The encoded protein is CASMTSGQGADSNQPQHF. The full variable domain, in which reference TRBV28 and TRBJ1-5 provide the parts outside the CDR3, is DVKVTQSSRYLVKRTGEKVFLECVQDMDHENMFWYRQDPGLGLRLIYFSYDVKMKEKGDIPEGYSVSREKKERFSLILESASTNQTSMYLCASMTSGQGADSNQPQHFGDGTRLSIL.

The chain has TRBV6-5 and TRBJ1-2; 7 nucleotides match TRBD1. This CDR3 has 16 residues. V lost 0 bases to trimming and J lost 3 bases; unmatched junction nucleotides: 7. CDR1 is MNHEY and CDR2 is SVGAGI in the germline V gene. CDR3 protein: CASSYSRGRSDYGYTF. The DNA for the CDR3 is TGTGCCAGCAGTTACTCGAGGGGGCGATCGGACTATGGCTACACCTTC.

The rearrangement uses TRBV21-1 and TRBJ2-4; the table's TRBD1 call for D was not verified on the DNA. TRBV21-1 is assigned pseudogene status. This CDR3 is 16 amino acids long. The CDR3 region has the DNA TGTGCCAGCAGTATATGGCTACAGCAAAGAAAAAACATTCAGTACTTC. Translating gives CASSIWLQQRKNIQYF.

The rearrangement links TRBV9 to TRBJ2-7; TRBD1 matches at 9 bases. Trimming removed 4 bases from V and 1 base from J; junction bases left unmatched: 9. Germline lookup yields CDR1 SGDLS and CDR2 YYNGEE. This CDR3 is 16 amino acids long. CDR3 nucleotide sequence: TGTGCCAGCAGCCCCGGACAGGGGAGAGGTTCCTACGAGCAGTACTTC. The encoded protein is CASSPGQGRGSYEQYF.